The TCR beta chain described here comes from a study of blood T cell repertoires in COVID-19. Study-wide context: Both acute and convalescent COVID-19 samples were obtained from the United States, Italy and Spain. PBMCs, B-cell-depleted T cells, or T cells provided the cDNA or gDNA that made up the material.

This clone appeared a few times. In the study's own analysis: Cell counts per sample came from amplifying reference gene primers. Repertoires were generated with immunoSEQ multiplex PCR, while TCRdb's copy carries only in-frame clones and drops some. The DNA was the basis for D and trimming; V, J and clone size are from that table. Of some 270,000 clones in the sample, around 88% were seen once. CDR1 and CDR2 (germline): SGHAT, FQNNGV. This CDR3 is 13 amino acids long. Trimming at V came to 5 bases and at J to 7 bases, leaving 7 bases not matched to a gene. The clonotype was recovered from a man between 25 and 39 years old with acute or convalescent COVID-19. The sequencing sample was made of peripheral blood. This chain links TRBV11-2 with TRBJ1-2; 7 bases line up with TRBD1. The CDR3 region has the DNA TGTGCCAGCAGCCCCGGACAGGTGGGTGGCTACACCTTC. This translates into CASSPGQVGGYTF.